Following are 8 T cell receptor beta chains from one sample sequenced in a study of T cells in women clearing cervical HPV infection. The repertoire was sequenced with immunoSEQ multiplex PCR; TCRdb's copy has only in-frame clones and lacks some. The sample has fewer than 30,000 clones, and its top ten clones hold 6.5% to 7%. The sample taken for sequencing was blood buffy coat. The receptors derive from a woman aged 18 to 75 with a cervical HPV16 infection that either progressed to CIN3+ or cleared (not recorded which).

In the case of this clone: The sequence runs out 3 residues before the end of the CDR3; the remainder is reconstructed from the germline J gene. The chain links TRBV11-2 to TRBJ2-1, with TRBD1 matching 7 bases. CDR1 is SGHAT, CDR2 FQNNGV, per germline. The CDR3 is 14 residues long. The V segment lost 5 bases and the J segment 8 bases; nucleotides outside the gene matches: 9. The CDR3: CASSPGQTGDEQFF. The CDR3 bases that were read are TGTGCCAGCAGCCCGGGACAGACCGGAGATGAG.

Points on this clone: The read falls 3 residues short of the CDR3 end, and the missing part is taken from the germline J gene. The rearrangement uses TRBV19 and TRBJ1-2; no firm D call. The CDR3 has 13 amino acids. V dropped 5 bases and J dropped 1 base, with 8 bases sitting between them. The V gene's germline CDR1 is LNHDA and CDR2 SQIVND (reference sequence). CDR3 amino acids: CASSLLVNYGYTF. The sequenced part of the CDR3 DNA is TGTGCCAGTAGTCTTCTCGTTAACTATGGC.

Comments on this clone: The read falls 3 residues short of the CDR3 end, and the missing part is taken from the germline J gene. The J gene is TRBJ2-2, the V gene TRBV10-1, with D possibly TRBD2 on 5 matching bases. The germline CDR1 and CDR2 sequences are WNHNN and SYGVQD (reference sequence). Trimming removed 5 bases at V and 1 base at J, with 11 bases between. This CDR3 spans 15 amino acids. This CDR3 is CASSPSRGNTGELFF. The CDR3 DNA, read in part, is TGCGCCAGCAGTCCTAGTCGGGGGAACACCGGGGAG.

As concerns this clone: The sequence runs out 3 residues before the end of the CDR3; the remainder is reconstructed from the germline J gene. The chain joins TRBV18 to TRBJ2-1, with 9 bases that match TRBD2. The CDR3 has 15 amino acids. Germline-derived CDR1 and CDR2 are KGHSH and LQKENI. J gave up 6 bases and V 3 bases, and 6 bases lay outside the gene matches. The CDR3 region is CASSPPGSGSNEQFF. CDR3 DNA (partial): TGTGCCAGCTCACCCCCAGGTAGCGGGAGCAATGAG.

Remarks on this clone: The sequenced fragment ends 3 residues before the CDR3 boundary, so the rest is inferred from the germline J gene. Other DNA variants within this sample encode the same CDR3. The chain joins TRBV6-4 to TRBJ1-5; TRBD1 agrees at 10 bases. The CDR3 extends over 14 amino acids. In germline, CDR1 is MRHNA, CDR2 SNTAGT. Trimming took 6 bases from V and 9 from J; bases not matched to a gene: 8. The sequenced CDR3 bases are TGTGCCAGCAGCCAGACAGGGGGCCTGGGGCCC. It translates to CASSQTGGLGP. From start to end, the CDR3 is CASSQTGGLGPQHF.

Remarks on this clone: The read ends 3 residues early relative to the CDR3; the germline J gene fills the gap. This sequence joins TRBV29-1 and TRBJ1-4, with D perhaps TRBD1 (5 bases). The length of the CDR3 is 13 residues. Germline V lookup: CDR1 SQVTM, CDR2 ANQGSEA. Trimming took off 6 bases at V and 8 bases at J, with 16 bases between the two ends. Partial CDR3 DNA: TGCAGCGTCCGGGGGGAGAATAGCGAAAAA. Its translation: CSVRGENSEK. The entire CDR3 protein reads CSVRGENSEKLFF. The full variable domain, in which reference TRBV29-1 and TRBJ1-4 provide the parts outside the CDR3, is SAVISQKPSRDICQRGTSLTIQCQVDSQVTMMFWYRQQPGQSLTLIATANQGSEATYESGFVIDKFPISRPNLTFSTLTVSNMSPEDSSIYLCSVRGENSEKLFFGSGTQLSVL.

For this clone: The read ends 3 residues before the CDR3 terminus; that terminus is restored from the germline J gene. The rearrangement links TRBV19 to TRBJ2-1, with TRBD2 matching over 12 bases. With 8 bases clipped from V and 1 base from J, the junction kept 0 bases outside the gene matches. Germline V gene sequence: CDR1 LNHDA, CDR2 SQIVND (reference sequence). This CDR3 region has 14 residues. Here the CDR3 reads CASGLAGSYNEQFF. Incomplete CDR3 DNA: TGTGCCAGTGGACTAGCGGGATCCTACAATGAG.

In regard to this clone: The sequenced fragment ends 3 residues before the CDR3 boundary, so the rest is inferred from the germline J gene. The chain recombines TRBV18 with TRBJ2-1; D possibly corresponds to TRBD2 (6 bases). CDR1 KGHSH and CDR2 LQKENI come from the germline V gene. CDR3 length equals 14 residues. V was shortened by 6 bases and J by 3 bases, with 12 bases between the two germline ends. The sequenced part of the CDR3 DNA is TGTGCCAGCTCCCCCGGGACTTACTACAATGAG. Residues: CASSPGTYYNE. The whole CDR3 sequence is CASSPGTYYNEQFF.